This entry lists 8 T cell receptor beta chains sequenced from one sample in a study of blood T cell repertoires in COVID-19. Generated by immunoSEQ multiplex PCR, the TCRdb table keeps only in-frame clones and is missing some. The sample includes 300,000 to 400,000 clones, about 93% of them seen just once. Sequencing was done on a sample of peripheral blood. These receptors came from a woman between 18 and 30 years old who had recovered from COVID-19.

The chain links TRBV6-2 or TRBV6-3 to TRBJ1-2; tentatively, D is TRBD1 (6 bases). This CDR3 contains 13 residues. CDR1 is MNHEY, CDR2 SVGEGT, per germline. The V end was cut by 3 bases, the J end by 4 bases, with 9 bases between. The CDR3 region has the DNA TGTGCCAGCAGTTATGGGGGCCCCTATGGCTACACCTTC. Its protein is CASSYGGPYGYTF.

CDR3 DNA sequence: TGCGCCAGCAGCCCAGATCCCTTTGGCGCGGGGTTGGCCCAGTACTTC. Protein sequence: CASSPDPFGAGLAQYF. The genes are TRBV5-1 and TRBJ2-5; maybe TRBD2 (6 bases). Germline CDR1 is SGHRS and CDR2 is YFSETQ. The CDR3 is 16 amino acids. V lost 4 bases and J lost 9, with 25 bases in between.

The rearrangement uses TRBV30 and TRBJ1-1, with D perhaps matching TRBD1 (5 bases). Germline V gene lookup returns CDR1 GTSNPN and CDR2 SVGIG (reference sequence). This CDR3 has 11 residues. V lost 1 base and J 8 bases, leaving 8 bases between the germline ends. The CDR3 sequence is CAWSGTFEAFF. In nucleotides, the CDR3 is TGTGCCTGGAGTGGGACATTCGAAGCTTTCTTT.

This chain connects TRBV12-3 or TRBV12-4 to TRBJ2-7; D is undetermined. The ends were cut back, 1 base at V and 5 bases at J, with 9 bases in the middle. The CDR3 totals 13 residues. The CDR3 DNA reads TGTGCCAGCAGTTTAGGTCTCAGCGACGAGCAGTACGTC. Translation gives CASSLGLSDEQYV.

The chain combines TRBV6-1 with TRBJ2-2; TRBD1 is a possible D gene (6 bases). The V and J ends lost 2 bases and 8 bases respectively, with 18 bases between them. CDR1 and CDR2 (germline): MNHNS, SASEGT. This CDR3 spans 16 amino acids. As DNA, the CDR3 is TGTGCCAGCAGTGAAAAAATGACAGGCCCGAGGGGGGAGCTGTTTTTT. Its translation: CASSEKMTGPRGELFF.

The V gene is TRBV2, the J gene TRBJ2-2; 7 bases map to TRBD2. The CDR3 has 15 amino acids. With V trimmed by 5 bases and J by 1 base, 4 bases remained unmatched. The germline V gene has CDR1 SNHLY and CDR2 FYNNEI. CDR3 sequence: CASSFERENTGELFF. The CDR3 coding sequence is TGTGCCAGCAGTTTCGAGCGGGAGAACACCGGGGAGCTGTTTTTT. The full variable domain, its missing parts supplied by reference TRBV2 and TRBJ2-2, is EPEVTQTPSHQVTQMGQEVILRCVPISNHLYFYWYRQILGQKVEFLVSFYNNEISEKSEIFDDQFSVERPDGSNFTLKIRSTKLEDSAMYFCASSFERENTGELFFGEGSRLTVL.

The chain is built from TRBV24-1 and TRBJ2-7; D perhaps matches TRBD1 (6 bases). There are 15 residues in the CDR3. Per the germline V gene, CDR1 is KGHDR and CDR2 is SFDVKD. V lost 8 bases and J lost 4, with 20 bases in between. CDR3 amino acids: CATTVEPGHLYEQYV. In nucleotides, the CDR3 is TGTGCCACCACCGTCGAACCGGGACACTTATACGAGCAGTACGTC.

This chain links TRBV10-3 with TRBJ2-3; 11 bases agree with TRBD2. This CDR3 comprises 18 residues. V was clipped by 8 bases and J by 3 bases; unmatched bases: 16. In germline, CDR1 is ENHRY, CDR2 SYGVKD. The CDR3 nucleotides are TGTGCCATCCCCCCCTTCTTAGCGGGAGGGGGCGGAACAGATACGCAGTATTTT. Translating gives CAIPPFLAGGGGTDTQYF.